This TCR beta chain was sequenced during a study of control samples from healthy donors and cancer patients. V was shortened by 2 bases and J by 2 bases, with 10 bases between the two germline ends. This CDR3 region has 15 residues. Germline values: CDR1 SGHVS, CDR2 FNYEAQ. Using immunoSEQ multiplex PCR, the repertoire was profiled, and TCRdb retains in-frame clones only, with some absent. Among over 110,000 clones listed, around nine tenths were seen once. The V call is TRBV7-6, the J call TRBJ1-3; D may be TRBD1 (6 bases). Sequenced: blood. The sequence derives from a man aged 30 to 45 in good health. Written as DNA, the CDR3 is TGTGCCAGCAGCTTATCAGGGGATACTGGAAACACCATATATTTT. Translated: CASSLSGDTGNTIYF.